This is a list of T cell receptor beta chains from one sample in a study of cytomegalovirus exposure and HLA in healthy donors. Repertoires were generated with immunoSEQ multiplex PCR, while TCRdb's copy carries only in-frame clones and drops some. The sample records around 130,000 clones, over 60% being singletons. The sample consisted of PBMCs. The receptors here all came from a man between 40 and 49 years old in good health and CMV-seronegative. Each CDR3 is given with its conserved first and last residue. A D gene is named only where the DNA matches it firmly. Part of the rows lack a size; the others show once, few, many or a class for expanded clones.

TGTGCCAGCAGTTACTCGAAGGGGTGGGGAGAGACCCAGTACTTC | CASSYSKGWGETQYF | TRBV6-5 | NA | TRBJ2-5 | NA
TGTGCCACCAGCAGAGATTTGAAGAGACAGGGGGCCCCAAATGAGCAGTTCTTC | CATSRDLKRQGAPNEQFF | TRBV15 | TRBD1 | TRBJ2-1 | few
TGTGCCAGCTCACTGGTGCGGGCGGGCCCCAATGAGCAGTTCTTC | CASSLVRAGPNEQFF | TRBV18 | NA | TRBJ2-1 | NA
TGTGCCAGTAGTATAGCCGGACAGGGCAATCAGCCCCAGCATTTT | CASSIAGQGNQPQHF | TRBV19 | TRBD1 | TRBJ1-5 | once
TGTGCCAGCAGATCCGGGACAGTCACGGGGGAGACCCAGTACTTC | CASRSGTVTGETQYF | TRBV6-5 | TRBD1 | TRBJ2-5 | NA
TGTGCCAGCAGCATTAAGTGGACAGGCCTGAACACTGAAGCTTTCTTT | CASSIKWTGLNTEAFF | TRBV5-8 | TRBD1 | TRBJ1-1 | NA
TGTGCCAGCTGGCCGGGTCTTAGCTCTGGGGCCAACGTCCTGACTTTC | CASWPGLSSGANVLTF | TRBV7-3 | NA | TRBJ2-6 | NA
TGTGCCAGTAGACCTGGAGGGGCCAACACTGAAGCTTTCTTT | CASRPGGANTEAFF | TRBV19 | NA | TRBJ1-1 | NA
TGTGCCAGTAGTATAGCGGCAGATAGCCCGGTAGAGACCCAGTACTTC | CASSIAADSPVETQYF | TRBV19 | NA | TRBJ2-5 | once
TGTGCCAGCAGTCATCCGGGACAGGGTAACTACGAGCAGTACTTC | CASSHPGQGNYEQYF | TRBV27 | TRBD1 | TRBJ2-7 | few
TGTGCCAGCAGTTTTGTGTGGCAGGGTCAAGGAGCAGATACGCAGTATTTT | CASSFVWQGQGADTQYF | TRBV28 | NA | TRBJ2-3 | NA
TGTGCCAGCAGCTTGGGGGGGCTCGAGCAGTACTTC | CASSLGGLEQYF | TRBV5-4 | NA | TRBJ2-7 | NA
TGTGCCAGCACCCACGAAGGGGCAGTAAACGAGCAGTACTTC | CASTHEGAVNEQYF | TRBV7-9 | NA | TRBJ2-7 | once